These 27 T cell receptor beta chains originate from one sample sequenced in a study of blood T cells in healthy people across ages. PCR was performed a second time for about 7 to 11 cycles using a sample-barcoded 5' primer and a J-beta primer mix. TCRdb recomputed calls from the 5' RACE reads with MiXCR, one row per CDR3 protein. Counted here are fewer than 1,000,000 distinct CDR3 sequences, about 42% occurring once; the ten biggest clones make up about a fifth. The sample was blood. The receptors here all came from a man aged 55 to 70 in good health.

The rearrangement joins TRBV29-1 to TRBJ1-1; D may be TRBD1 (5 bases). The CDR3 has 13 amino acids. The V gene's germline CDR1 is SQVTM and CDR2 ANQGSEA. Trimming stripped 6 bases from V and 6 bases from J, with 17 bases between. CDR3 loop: CSVYRTSRAEAFF. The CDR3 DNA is TGCAGCGTCTACAGGACCTCCCGGGCTGAAGCTTTCTTT.

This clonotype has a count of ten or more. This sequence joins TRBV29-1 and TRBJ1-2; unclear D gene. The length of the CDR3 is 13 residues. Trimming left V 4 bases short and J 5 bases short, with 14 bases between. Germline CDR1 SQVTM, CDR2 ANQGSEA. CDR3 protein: CSVGTGFEYGYTF. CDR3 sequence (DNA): TGCAGCGTTGGTACCGGGTTCGAGTATGGCTACACCTTC.

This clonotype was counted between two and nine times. DNA for the CDR3: TGTGCCAGCAGTTCCACAGGGGGCGGAGGAGAGACCCAGTACTTC. Translation gives CASSSTGGGGETQYF. The rearrangement joins TRBV12-3 or TRBV12-4 to TRBJ2-5; 9 bases are shared with TRBD1. V trimming: 4 bases; J trimming: 4 bases; junction bases outside the gene matches: 7. This CDR3 has 15 amino acids.

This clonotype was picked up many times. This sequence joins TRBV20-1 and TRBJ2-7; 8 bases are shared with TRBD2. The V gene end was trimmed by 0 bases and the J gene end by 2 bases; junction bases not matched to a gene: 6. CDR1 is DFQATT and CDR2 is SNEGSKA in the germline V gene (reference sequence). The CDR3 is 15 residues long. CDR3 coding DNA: TGCAGTGCTAGAGACCCACTAGCGGCCGCCTACGAGCAGTACTTC. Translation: CSARDPLAAAYEQYF.

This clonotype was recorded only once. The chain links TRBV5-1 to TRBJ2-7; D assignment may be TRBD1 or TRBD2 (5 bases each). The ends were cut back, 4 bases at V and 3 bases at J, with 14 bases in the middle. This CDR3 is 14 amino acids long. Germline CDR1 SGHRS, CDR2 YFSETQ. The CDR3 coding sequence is TGCGCCAGCAGCCGCCGGGACGGGGTCTACGAGCAGTACTTC. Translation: CASSRRDGVYEQYF.

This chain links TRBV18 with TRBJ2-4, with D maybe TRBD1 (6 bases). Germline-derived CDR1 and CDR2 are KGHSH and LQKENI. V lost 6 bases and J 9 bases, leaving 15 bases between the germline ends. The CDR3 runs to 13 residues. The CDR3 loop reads CASSQQGLGIQYF. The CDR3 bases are TGTGCCAGCTCCCAACAGGGATTGGGCATTCAGTACTTC.

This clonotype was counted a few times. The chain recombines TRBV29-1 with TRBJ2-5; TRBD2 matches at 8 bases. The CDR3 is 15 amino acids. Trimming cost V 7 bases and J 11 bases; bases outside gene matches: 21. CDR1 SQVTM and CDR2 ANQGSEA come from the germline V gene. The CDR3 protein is CSALEGLVGLNEQYF. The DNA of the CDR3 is TGCAGCGCTCTGGAGGGACTAGTAGGGCTCAATGAGCAGTACTTC.

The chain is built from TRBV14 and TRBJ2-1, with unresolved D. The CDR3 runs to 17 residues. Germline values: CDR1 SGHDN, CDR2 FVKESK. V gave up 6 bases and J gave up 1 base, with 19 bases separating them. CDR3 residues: CASSPPGSPSSYNEQFF. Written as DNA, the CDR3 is TGTGCCAGCAGTCCTCCCGGGTCCCCAAGTTCCTACAATGAGCAGTTCTTC. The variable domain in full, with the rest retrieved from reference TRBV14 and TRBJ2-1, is EAGVTQFPSHSVIEKGQTVTLRCDPISGHDNLYWYRRVMGKEIKFLLHFVKESKQDESGMPNNRFLAERTGGTYSTLKVQPAELEDSGVYFCASSPPGSPSSYNEQFFGPGTRLTVL.

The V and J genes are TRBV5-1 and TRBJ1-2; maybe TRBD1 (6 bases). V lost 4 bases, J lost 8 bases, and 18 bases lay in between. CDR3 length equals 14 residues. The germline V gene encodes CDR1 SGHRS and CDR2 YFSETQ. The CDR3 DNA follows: TGCGCCAGCAGCGTGGATGGCACAGGGATCGGCTACACCTTC. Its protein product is CASSVDGTGIGYTF.

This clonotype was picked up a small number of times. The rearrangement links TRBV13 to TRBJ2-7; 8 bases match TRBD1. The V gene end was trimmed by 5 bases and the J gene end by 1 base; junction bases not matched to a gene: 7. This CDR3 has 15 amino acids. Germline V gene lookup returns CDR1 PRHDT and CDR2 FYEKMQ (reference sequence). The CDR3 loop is CASSLRTGRSYEQYF. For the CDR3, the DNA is TGTGCCAGCAGCCTTCGGACAGGGAGGTCCTACGAGCAGTACTTC.

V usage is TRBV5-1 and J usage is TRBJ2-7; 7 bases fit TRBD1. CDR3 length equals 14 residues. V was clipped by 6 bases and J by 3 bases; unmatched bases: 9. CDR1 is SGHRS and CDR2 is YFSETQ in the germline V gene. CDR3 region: CASTPGTANYEQYF. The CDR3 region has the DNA TGCGCCAGCACCCCCGGGACAGCAAACTACGAGCAGTACTTC.

CDR3 sequence: CASSPTEGKNEQFF. Written as DNA, the CDR3 is TGTGCCAGCAGCCCTACAGAGGGGAAAAATGAGCAGTTCTTC. The rearrangement uses TRBV2 and TRBJ2-1, with D perhaps matching TRBD1 or TRBD2 (5 bases each). Trimming removed 6 bases at V and 7 bases at J, with 16 bases between. The V gene's germline CDR1 is SNHLY and CDR2 FYNNEI. The CDR3 has 14 residues. The full variable domain, rest sourced from reference TRBV2 and TRBJ2-1, is EPEVTQTPSHQVTQMGQEVILRCVPISNHLYFYWYRQILGQKVEFLVSFYNNEISEKSEIFDDQFSVERPDGSNFTLKIRSTKLEDSAMYFCASSPTEGKNEQFFGPGTRLTVL.

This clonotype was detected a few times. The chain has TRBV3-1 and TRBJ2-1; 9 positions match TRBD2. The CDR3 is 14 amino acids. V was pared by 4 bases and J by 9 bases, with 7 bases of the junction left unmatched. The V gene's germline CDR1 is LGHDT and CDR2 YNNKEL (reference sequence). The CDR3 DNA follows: TGTGCCAGCAGCCTTAGCGGGGGAAGGGGTGAGCAGTTCTTC. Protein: CASSLSGGRGEQFF.

DNA for the CDR3: TGTGCCAGCAGTGGCCGCAGGACCTCCGCTAATGAAAAACTGTTTTTT. Translated: CASSGRRTSANEKLFF. The rearrangement joins TRBV25-1 to TRBJ1-4, with no clear D. Per germline, CDR1 MGHDK and CDR2 SYGVNS. V lost 4 bases to trimming and J lost 3 bases, with 15 bases between them. The CDR3 runs to 16 residues.

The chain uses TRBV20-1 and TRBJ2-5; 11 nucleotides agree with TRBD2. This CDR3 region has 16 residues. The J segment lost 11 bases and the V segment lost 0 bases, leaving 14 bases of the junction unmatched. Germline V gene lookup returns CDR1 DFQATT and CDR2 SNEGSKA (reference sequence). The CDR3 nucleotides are TGCAGTGCTAGAGATTTGCTAGCGGGGGGCCGTAGGGAGCAGTACTTC. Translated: CSARDLLAGGRREQYF.

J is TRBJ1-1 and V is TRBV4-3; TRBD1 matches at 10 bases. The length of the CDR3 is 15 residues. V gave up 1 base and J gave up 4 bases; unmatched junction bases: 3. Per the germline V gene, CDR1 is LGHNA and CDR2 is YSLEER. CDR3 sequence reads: CASSQARQGATEAFF. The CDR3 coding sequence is TGCGCCAGCAGCCAAGCACGACAGGGGGCCACTGAAGCTTTCTTT.

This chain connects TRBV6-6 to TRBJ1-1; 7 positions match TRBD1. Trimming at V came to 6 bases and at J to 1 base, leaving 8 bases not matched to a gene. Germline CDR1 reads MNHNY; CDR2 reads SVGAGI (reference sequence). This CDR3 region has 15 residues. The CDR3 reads CASSHGQGGNTEAFF. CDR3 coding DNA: TGTGCCAGCAGCCACGGGCAGGGGGGGAACACTGAAGCTTTCTTT.

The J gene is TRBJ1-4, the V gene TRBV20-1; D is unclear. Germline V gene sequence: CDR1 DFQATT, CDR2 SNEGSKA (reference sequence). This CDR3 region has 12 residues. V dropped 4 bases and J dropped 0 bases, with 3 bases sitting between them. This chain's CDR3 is CSAIATNEKLFF. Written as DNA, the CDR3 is TGCAGTGCTATCGCAACTAATGAAAAACTGTTTTTT.

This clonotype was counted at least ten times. The CDR3 region has the DNA TGTGCCAGCAGCACGAGTGGGACAGACTATGGCTACACCTTC. Protein: CASSTSGTDYGYTF. The rearrangement links TRBV5-6 to TRBJ1-2; 7 bases agree with TRBD1. Looked up from germline, CDR1 is SGHDT and CDR2 is YYEEEE. Trimming removed 4 bases from V and 3 bases from J; junction bases left unmatched: 6. This CDR3 has 14 amino acids. Together with reference TRBV5-6 and TRBJ1-2, the CDR3 gives the full variable domain: DAGVTQSPTHLIKTRGQQVTLRCSPKSGHDTVSWYQQALGQGPQFIFQYYEEEERQRGNFPDRFSGHQFPNYSSELNVNALLLGDSALYLCASSTSGTDYGYTFGSGTRLTVV.

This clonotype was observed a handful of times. The CDR3 coding sequence is TGCAGTGCTAGAGATCTTGCGGGGCTAGAGACCCAGTACTTC. This sequence encodes CSARDLAGLETQYF. This chain links TRBV20-1 with TRBJ2-5; a possible D gene is TRBD2 (6 bases). Germline-derived CDR1 and CDR2 are DFQATT and SNEGSKA (reference sequence). This CDR3 region has 14 residues. The germline V and J ends were trimmed by 0 bases and 4 bases, with 12 bases remaining between them.

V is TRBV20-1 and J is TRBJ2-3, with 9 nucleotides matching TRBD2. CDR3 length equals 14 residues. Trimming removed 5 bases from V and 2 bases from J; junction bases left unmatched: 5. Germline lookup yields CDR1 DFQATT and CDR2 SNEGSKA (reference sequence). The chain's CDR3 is CSAVPSGATDTQYF. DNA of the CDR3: TGCAGTGCTGTACCTAGCGGGGCCACAGATACGCAGTATTTT.

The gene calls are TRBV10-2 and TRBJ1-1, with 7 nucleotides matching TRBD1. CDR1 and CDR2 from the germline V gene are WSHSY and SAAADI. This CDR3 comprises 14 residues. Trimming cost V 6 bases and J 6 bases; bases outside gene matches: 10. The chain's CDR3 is CASRETGRVAEAFF. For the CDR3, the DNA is TGCGCCAGCAGAGAGACAGGGAGGGTTGCTGAAGCTTTCTTT.

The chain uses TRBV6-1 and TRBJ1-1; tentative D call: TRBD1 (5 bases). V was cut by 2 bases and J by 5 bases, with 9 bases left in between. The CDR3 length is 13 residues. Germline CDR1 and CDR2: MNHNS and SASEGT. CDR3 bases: TGTGCCAGCAGTGAACGAGGGGAAACTGAAGCTTTCTTT. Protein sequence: CASSERGETEAFF.

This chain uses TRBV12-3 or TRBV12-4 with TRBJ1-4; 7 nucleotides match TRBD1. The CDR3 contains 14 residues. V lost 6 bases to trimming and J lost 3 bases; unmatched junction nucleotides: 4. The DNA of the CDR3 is TGTGCCAGCAGGCCGGGACAGTCTAATGAAAAACTGTTTTTT. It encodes CASRPGQSNEKLFF.

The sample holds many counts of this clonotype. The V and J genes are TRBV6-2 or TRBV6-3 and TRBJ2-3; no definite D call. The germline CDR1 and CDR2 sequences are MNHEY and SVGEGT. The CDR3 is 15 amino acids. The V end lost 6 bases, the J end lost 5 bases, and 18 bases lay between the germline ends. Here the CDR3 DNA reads TGTGCCAGCAGCTCCCCGGGCCCGGTCGGAGATACGCAGTATTTT. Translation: CASSSPGPVGDTQYF.

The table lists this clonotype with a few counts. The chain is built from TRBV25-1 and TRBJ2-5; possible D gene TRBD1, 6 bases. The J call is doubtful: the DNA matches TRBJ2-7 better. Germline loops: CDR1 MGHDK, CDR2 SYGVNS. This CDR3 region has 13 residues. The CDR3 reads CASRSGRGYEQYF. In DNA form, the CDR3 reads TGTGCCAGCAGGTCGGGCAGGGGTTACGAGCAGTACTTC.

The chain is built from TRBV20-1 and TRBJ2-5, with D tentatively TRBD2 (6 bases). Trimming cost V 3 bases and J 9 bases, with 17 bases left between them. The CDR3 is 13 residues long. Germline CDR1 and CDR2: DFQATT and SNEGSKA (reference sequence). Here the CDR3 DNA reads TGCAGTGCTAGCTCTCCGGGAGATCAGGCCCAGTACTTC. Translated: CSASSPGDQAQYF.